This TCR beta chain was observed in a study of blood T cell repertoires in COVID-19 (TCRdb year 2020). Describing the broader study: Samples from collaborators originated in the United States, Italy and Spain and spanned both the acute and convalescent phases of COVID-19. Deeply sampled blood TCRbeta repertoires from subjects exposed to, actively infected with, or recovered from COVID-19 were included in the dataset. The material from the prospective study consisted of cDNA or gDNA derived from T cells, B-cell-depleted T cells, or PBMCs. Nearly every sample came with metadata listing a de-identified subject ID, COVID-19 status, age in years and sex. A freely available public database, intended as a resource for researchers studying the immune response to SARS-CoV-2, is where the repertoires were released. Samples came from the ongoing ImmuneRACE study (first 160 participants) plus 1,254 subjects from 6 global collaborators. Where HLA class I and class II types were available, the types were taken from metadata supplied by the sample provider, not from assay-based typing. What the research found in general, with its limitations: How much clinical and demographic metadata was included differed by source and by participant, and the metadata was provided uncurated.

V is trimmed back by 5 bases and J by 1 base, and the junction contains 11 bases that no gene match accounts for. Including cysteine and phenylalanine, the CDR3 has 16 amino acids. The DNA shown is the 48-base CDR3, in frame from base 1. The germline V gene (reference sequence) sets CDR1 to SEHNR and CDR2 to FQNEAQ. This clone turned up a few times. It has no known antigen specificity. Base qualities are not at hand, and no much larger clone is one base apart. TCRbeta CDR3 regions were amplified from genomic DNA using the immunoSEQ Assay, a bias-controlled multiplex PCR. On the study's bioinformatics: The number of nucleated cells in each sample was estimated from the amplification of reference gene primers within the assay. To quantify the absolute abundance of each unique TCRbeta CDR3 rearrangement, sequence reads were collapsed and filtered. Productive Simpson clonality was computed per sample as the square root of Simpson's diversity index over productive rearrangements. TCRdb retrieved this table from immuneACCESS and kept in-frame rearrangements only. Not all clones are present; in checked studies, unresolved V genes account for under half, and no reason is known for the remainder. From that table come the V and J calls and clone size; the DNA was used to work out D and trimming. In all, the sample holds about 62,000 clones, and over 75% of those were seen once. 18% of the sample goes to the ten largest clones.

Collaborating institutions collected whole blood in K2EDTA tubes following their own protocols. For TCRbeta analysis, collaborators shipped samples in one of three forms: frozen whole blood, isolated PBMCs, or DNA extracted from either of those sample types. The specimen sequenced was peripheral blood. This clonotype was obtained from a man in his 60s with acute or convalescent COVID-19. In this chain, TRBV7-9 is recombined with TRBJ2-7; the junction holds 7 bases that match TRBD1. The nucleotide sequence reads TGTGCCAGCAGCCCATTCTGGCAGGGGGAATCCTACGAGCAGTACTTC. This yields the protein CASSPFWQGESYEQYF.